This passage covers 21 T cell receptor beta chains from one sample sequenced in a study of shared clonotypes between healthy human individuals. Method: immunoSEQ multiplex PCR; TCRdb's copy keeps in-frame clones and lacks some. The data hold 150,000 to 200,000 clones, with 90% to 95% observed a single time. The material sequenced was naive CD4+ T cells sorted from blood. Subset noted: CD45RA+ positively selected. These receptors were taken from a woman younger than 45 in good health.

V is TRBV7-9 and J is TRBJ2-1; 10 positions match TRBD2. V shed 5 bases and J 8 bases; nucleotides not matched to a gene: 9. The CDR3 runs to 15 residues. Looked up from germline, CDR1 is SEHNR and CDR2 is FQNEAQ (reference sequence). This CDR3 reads CASSQQAGGWDEQFF. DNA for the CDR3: TGTGCCAGCAGCCAACAAGCGGGAGGGTGGGATGAGCAGTTCTTC.

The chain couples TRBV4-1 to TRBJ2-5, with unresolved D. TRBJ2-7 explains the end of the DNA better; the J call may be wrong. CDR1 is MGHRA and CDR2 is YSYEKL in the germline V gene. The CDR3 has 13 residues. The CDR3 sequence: CASSQVLGPEQYF. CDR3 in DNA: TGCGCCAGCAGCCAAGTCTTAGGGCCCGAGCAGTACTTC.

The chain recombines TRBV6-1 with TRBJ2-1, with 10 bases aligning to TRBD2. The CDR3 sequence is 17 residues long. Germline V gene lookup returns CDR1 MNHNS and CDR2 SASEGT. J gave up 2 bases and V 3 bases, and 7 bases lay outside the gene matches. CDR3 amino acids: CASSEASGRGAYNEQFF. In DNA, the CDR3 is TGTGCCAGCAGTGAGGCTAGCGGGAGAGGCGCCTACAATGAGCAGTTCTTC.

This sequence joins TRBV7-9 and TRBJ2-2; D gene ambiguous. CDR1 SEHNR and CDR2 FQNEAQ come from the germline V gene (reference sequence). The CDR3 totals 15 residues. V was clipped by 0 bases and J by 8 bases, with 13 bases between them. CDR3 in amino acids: CASSLASTGEGELFF. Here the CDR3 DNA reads TGTGCCAGCAGCTTAGCCAGCACTGGGGAAGGGGAGCTGTTTTTT. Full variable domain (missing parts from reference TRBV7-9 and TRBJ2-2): DTGVSQNPRHKITKRGQNVTFRCDPISEHNRLYWYRQTLGQGPEFLTYFQNEAQLEKSRLLSDRFSAERPKGSFSTLEIQRTEQGDSAMYLCASSLASTGEGELFFGEGSRLTVL.

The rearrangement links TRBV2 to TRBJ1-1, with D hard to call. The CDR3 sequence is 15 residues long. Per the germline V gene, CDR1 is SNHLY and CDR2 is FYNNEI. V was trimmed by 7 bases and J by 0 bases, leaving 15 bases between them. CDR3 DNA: TGTGCCAGCACTCAAGGTTACTCCATGAACACTGAAGCTTTCTTT. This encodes CASTQGYSMNTEAFF.

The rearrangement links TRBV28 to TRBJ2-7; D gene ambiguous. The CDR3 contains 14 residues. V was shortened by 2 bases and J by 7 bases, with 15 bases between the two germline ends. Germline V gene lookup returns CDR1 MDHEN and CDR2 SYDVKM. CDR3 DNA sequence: TGTGCCAGCAGTTTAAGAGTGGGCGCGCGGGAGCAGTACTTC. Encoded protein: CASSLRVGAREQYF.

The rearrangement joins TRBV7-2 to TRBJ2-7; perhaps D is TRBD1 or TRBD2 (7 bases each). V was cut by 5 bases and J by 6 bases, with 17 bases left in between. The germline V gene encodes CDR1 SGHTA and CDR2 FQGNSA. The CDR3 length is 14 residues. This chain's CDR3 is CASSQGGNVGEQYF. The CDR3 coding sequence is TGTGCCAGCAGCCAGGGGGGGAACGTAGGCGAGCAGTACTTC.

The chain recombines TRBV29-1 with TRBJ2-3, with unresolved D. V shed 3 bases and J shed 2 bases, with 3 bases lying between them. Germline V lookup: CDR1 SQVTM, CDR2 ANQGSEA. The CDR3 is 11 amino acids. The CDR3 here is CSVDSTDTQYF. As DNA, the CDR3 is TGCAGCGTTGATTCCACAGATACGCAGTATTTT.

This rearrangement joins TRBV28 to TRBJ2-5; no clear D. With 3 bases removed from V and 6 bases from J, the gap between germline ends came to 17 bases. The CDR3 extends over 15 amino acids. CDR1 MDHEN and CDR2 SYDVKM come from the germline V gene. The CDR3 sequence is CASSFKGSSRKTQYF. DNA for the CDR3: TGTGCCAGCAGTTTTAAGGGATCCTCACGGAAGACCCAGTACTTC.

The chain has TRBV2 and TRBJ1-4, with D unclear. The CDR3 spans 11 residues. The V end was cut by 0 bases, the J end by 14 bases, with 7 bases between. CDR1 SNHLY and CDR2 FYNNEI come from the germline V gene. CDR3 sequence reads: CASSEARRLFF. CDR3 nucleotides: TGTGCCAGCAGTGAAGCACGTAGGCTGTTTTTT. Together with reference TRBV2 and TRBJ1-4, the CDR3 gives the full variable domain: EPEVTQTPSHQVTQMGQEVILRCVPISNHLYFYWYRQILGQKVEFLVSFYNNEISEKSEIFDDQFSVERPDGSNFTLKIRSTKLEDSAMYFCASSEARRLFFGSGTQLSVL.

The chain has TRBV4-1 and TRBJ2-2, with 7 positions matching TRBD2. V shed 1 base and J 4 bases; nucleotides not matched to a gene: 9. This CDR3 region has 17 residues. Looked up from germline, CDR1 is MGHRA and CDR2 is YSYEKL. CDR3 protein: CASSQGTAGAGTGELFF. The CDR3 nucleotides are TGCGCCAGCAGCCAAGGAACCGCGGGAGCAGGCACCGGGGAGCTGTTTTTT.

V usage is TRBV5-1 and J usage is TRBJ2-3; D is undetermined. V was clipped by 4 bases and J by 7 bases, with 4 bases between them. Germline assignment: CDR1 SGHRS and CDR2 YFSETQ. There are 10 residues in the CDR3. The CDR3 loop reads CASSGNTQYF. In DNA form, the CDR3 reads TGCGCCAGCAGCGGGAATACGCAGTATTTT.

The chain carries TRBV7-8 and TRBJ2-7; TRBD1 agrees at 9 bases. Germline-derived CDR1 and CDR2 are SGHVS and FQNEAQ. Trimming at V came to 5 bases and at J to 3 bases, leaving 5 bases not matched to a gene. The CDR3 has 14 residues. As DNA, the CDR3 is TGTGCCAGCAGCCCCCGGGACAGGGTCTACGAGCAGTACTTC. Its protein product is CASSPRDRVYEQYF.

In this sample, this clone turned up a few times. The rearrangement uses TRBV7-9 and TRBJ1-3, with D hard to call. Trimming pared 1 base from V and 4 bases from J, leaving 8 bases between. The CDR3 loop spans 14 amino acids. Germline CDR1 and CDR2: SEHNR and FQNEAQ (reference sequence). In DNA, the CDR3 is TGTGCCAGCAGCTTAGTGTCTAACGGAAACACCATATATTTT. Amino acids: CASSLVSNGNTIYF. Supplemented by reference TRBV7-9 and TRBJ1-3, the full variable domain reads DTGVSQNPRHKITKRGQNVTFRCDPISEHNRLYWYRQTLGQGPEFLTYFQNEAQLEKSRLLSDRFSAERPKGSFSTLEIQRTEQGDSAMYLCASSLVSNGNTIYFGEGSWLTVV.

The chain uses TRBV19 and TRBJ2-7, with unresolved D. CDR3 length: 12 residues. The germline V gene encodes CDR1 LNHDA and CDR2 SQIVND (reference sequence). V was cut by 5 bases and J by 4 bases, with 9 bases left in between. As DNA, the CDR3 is TGTGCCAGTAGTGAAACCGGGTACGAGCAGTACTTC. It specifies CASSETGYEQYF. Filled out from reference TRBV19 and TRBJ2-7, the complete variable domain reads DGGITQSPKYLFRKEGQNVTLSCEQNLNHDAMYWYRQDPGQGLRLIYYSQIVNDFQKGDIAEGYSVSREKKESFPLTVTSAQKNPTAFYLCASSETGYEQYFGPGTRLTVT.

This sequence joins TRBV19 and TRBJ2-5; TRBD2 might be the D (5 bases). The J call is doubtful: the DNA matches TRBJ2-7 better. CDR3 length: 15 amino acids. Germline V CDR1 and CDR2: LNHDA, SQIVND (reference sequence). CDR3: CASSIDSDGTYEQYF. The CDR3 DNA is TGTGCCAGTAGTATAGATTCCGACGGGACCTACGAGCAGTACTTC.

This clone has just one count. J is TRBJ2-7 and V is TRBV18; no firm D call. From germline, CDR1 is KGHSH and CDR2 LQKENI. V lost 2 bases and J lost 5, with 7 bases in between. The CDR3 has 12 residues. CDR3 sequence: CASSPNRDEQYF. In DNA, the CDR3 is TGTGCCAGCTCACCAAACAGAGACGAGCAGTACTTC.

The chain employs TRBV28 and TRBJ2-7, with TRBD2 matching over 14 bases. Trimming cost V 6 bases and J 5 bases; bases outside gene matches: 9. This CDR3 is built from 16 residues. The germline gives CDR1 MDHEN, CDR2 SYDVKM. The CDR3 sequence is CASRARLAGGFNEQYF. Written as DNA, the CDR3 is TGTGCCAGCAGGGCCCGACTAGCGGGAGGGTTCAACGAGCAGTACTTC.

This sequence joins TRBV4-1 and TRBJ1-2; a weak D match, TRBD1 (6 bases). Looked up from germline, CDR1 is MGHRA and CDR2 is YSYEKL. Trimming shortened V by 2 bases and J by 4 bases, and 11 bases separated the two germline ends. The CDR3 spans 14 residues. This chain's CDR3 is CASSQIGQSYGYTF. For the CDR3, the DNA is TGCGCCAGCAGCCAAATAGGACAGTCCTATGGCTACACCTTC.

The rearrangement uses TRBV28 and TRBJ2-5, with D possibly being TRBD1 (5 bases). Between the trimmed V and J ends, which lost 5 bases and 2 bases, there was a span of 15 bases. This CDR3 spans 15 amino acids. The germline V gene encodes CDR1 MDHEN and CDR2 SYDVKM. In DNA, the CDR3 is TGTGCCAGCAGTGGGGCCCCTGAGACTCAAGAGACCCAGTACTTC. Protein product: CASSGAPETQETQYF. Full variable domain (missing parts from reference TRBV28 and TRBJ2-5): DVKVTQSSRYLVKRTGEKVFLECVQDMDHENMFWYRQDPGLGLRLIYFSYDVKMKEKGDIPEGYSVSREKKERFSLILESASTNQTSMYLCASSGAPETQETQYFGPGTRLLVL.

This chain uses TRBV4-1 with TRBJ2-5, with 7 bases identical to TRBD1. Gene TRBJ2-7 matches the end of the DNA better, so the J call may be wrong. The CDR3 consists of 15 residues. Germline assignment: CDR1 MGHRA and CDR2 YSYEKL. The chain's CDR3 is CASSPTRGPEYEQYF. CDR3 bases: TGCGCCAGCAGCCCCACGAGGGGGCCAGAGTACGAGCAGTACTTC.